This T cell receptor (beta chain) was sequenced in a study of T cell changes during pregnancy in multiple sclerosis. Germline V lookup: CDR1 LNHNV, CDR2 YYDKDF (reference sequence). V was clipped by 1 base and J by 6 bases, with 6 bases between them. The CDR3 sequence is 12 residues long. Sequencing used immunoSEQ multiplex PCR; TCRdb keeps in-frame clones, though not all of them. The data contain more than 20,000 clones, approximately 93% of them singletons. J is TRBJ1-2 and V is TRBV15; D remains unclear. The sequence came from a female donor in good health, enrolled as a control in a pregnancy study. The sequencing used CD4+ T cells from peripheral blood mononuclear cells, collected after pregnancy. The CDR3 bases are TGTGCCACCAGCAGAGCGGGGAATGGCTACACCTTC. Amino acid sequence: CATSRAGNGYTF.